One T cell receptor beta chain is described in this entry. The data are from a study of blood T cell repertoires in COVID-19. For the study at large: Sites in the United States, Italy and Spain provided acute and convalescent COVID-19 samples. PBMCs, B-cell-depleted T cells, or T cells provided the cDNA or gDNA that made up the material.

Clones were read by immunoSEQ multiplex PCR, and TCRdb kept only the in-frame ones, dropping some. The sample lists some 110,000 clones, approximately 80% seen once, with about 2.3% in the top ten. CDR1 is LNHDA, CDR2 SQIVND, per germline (reference sequence). Trimming cost V 5 bases and J 5 bases; bases outside gene matches: 8. The CDR3 is made up of 14 amino acids. V is TRBV19 and J is TRBJ2-5; 7 bases line up with TRBD2. Sequencing was performed on peripheral blood. This TCR was sampled from a man aged 50 or older with acute or convalescent COVID-19. CDR3 nucleotides: TGTGCCAGTAGTCCTGGACTAGAAGGGGAGACCCAGTACTTC. Its translation is CASSPGLEGETQYF.